Shown below are 27 T cell receptor beta chains from a single sample sequenced in a study of T cell repertoires in cytomegalovirus infection. TCRdb processed the reads anew with MiXCR; each CDR3 protein has one entry. The data show 510,000 or so distinct CDR3 sequences, approximately 26% seen once. Sequences were obtained from PBMCs. The receptors shown here come from a human donor in good health (CMV status not recorded). Some clones in this sample may be carry-over from other donors' samples.

This clonotype was recorded only once. This chain connects TRBV6-6 to TRBJ2-1; D gene ambiguous. This CDR3 region has 17 residues. Trimming cost V 0 bases and J 5 bases, with 17 bases left between them. CDR1 MNHNY and CDR2 SVGAGI come from the germline V gene (reference sequence). CDR3 protein: CASSYSSGRPGHNEQFF. In DNA form, the CDR3 reads TGTGCCAGCAGTTACTCGAGTGGCAGACCCGGTCACAATGAGCAGTTCTTC.

V is TRBV10-3 and J is TRBJ1-2, with D perhaps TRBD1 (6 bases). The CDR3 contains 12 residues. The V gene lost 10 bases and the J gene lost 7 bases, with 16 bases spanning the gap. CDR1 is ENHRY, CDR2 SYGVKD, per germline. The CDR3 reads CASTGSESGYTF. The CDR3 bases are TGTGCCAGCACAGGGTCAGAGTCTGGCTACACCTTC.

Many counts were recorded for this clonotype. The chain employs TRBV5-6 and TRBJ1-2, with D possibly being TRBD1 (5 bases). Germline V CDR1 and CDR2: SGHDT, YYEEEE. Trimming cost V 2 bases and J 3 bases, with 11 bases left between them. The CDR3 contains 14 residues. This CDR3 reads CASSLPGTDYGYTF. In DNA form, the CDR3 reads TGTGCCAGCAGCTTACCAGGGACGGACTATGGCTACACCTTC.

This sequence joins TRBV11-2 and TRBJ2-7; TRBD1 aligns across 7 bases. This CDR3 comprises 15 residues. After removal of 5 bases from V and 2 bases from J, the junction contained 9 bases not matched to a gene. The germline CDR1 and CDR2 sequences are SGHAT and FQNNGV. For the CDR3, the DNA is TGTGCCAGCAGCCAACAGACAGGGCCGACCTACGAGCAGTACGTC. Its protein product is CASSQQTGPTYEQYV.

This clonotype was detected only a few times. The chain uses TRBV27 and TRBJ1-2; the D gene is possibly TRBD1 (5 bases). CDR1 and CDR2 (germline): MNHEY, SMNVEV (reference sequence). V was trimmed by 3 bases and J by 2 bases, leaving 13 bases between them. This CDR3 region has 15 residues. CDR3 sequence (DNA): TGTGCCAGCAGTTTCTGGGGGGTATCGAACTATGGCTACACCTTC. It yields the protein CASSFWGVSNYGYTF.

CDR3 DNA: TGTGCCACGCAACAGGGCGGTAGGGGCTACACCTTC. The encoded protein is CATQQGGRGYTF. J is TRBJ1-2 and V is TRBV10-3, with a weak D call TRBD1 (6 bases). The CDR3 is made up of 12 amino acids. CDR1 and CDR2 (germline): ENHRY, SYGVKD. V lost 10 bases and J lost 8, with 17 bases in between.

There are many counts of this clonotype. The J gene is TRBJ2-1, the V gene TRBV12-3 or TRBV12-4; TRBD2 agrees at 13 bases. There are 17 residues in the CDR3. Trimming cost V 5 bases and J 4 bases; bases outside gene matches: 8. CDR3 loop: CASSRTSGSSSYNEQFF. In nucleotides, the CDR3 is TGTGCCAGCAGTCGGACTAGCGGGAGTTCGAGTTACAATGAGCAGTTCTTC.

The rearrangement uses TRBV19 and TRBJ2-4; 12 bases are shared with TRBD2. This CDR3 spans 15 amino acids. V lost 0 bases to trimming and J lost 8 bases; unmatched junction nucleotides: 2. CDR1 is LNHDA, CDR2 SQIVND, per germline (reference sequence). CDR3 in amino acids: CASSIEASGRDIQYF. CDR3 bases: TGTGCCAGTAGTATAGAGGCTAGCGGGAGGGACATTCAGTACTTC.

Many counts were recorded for this clonotype. The chain links TRBV7-2 to TRBJ2-3; 9 bases fit TRBD1. This CDR3 region has 16 residues. Germline CDR1 reads SGHTA; CDR2 reads FQGNSA. The trim removed 0 bases at V and 8 bases at J, leaving 9 bases unmatched. The CDR3 here is CASSLAGGQGAGTQYF. The CDR3 bases are TGTGCCAGCAGCTTAGCGGGGGGACAGGGAGCCGGTACGCAGTATTTT.

The J gene is TRBJ2-7, the V gene TRBV20-1, with D possibly being TRBD1 (5 bases). V gave up 4 bases and J gave up 6 bases, with 16 bases separating them. The CDR3 contains 13 residues. Germline values: CDR1 DFQATT, CDR2 SNEGSKA (reference sequence). Here the CDR3 reads CSANELWGGEQYF. The CDR3 nucleotides read TGCAGTGCTAATGAGCTTTGGGGCGGCGAGCAGTACTTC.

In its sample, this clonotype was seen a few times. The chain uses TRBV7-2 and TRBJ2-3; maybe TRBD2 (5 bases). The CDR3 extends over 16 amino acids. V lost 1 base and J lost 3, with 14 bases in between. CDR1 and CDR2 from the germline V gene are SGHTA and FQGNSA. The CDR3 sequence is CASSLVTGSATDTQYF. The CDR3 coding sequence is TGTGCCAGCAGCTTAGTTACGGGGTCCGCGACAGATACGCAGTATTTT.

This clonotype was picked up many times. CDR3 loop: CASSLDRGGTNTGELFF. The CDR3 nucleotides are TGTGCCAGCAGCTTAGACAGGGGGGGTACCAACACCGGGGAGCTGTTTTTT. The J gene is TRBJ2-2, the V gene TRBV7-2; maybe TRBD1 (8 bases). In germline, CDR1 is SGHTA, CDR2 FQGNSA. The CDR3 is 17 residues long. Trimming shortened V by 1 base and J by 2 bases, and 14 bases separated the two germline ends. The full variable domain, rest sourced from reference TRBV7-2 and TRBJ2-2, is GAGVSQSPSNKVTEKGKDVELRCDPISGHTALYWYRQSLGQGLEFLIYFQGNSAPDKSGLPSDRFSAERTGGSVSTLTIQRTQQEDSAVYLCASSLDRGGTNTGELFFGEGSRLTVL.

This clonotype was counted many times. V usage is TRBV7-2 and J usage is TRBJ2-1; 15 positions agree with TRBD2. This CDR3 spans 15 amino acids. Germline V gene data show CDR1 as SGHTA and CDR2 as FQGNSA. Unmatched junction bases numbered 6, after V lost 5 bases and J lost 10 bases. CDR3 nucleotide sequence: TGTGCCAGCAGCCTGGGACTAGCGGGAGGTGGGGAGCAGTTCTTC. Its protein product is CASSLGLAGGGEQFF.

There are a few counts of this clonotype. The rearrangement uses TRBV7-9 and TRBJ1-4; 10 nucleotides agree with TRBD1. The CDR3 is 16 residues long. CDR1 and CDR2 from the germline V gene are SEHNR and FQNEAQ (reference sequence). The ends lost 1 base at V and 3 bases at J; junction bases unmatched: 2. CDR3 bases: TGTGCCAGCAGCTTAGTTGGACAGGGGGCTAATGAAAAACTGTTTTTT. It codes for CASSLVGQGANEKLFF.

This chain links TRBV5-5 with TRBJ2-5; 10 positions agree with TRBD2. The V and J ends lost 4 bases and 4 bases, in that order; junction bases with no gene match: 7. The CDR3 runs 15 residues. CDR1 and CDR2 from the germline V gene are SGHKS and YYEKEE (reference sequence). For the CDR3, the DNA is TGTGCCAGCAGCCGCGGGACTAGCGACAGAGAGACCCAGTACTTC. This sequence encodes CASSRGTSDRETQYF.

In its sample, this clonotype was seen a few times. The CDR3 sequence is CASSFPGRHDRNEQFF. The DNA of the CDR3 is TGTGCCAGCAGCTTCCCCGGCCGTCACGACCGCAATGAGCAGTTCTTC. The chain joins TRBV7-2 to TRBJ2-1, with D unresolved. With 3 bases removed from V and 6 bases from J, the gap between germline ends came to 18 bases. Germline CDR1 is SGHTA and CDR2 is FQGNSA. The CDR3 is 16 amino acids.

The chain combines TRBV6-6 with TRBJ2-1; D gene uncertain. Germline V CDR1 and CDR2: MNHNY, SVGAGI (reference sequence). The V end was cut by 2 bases, the J end by 8 bases, with 13 bases between. This CDR3 has 14 amino acids. CDR3: CASSYPREYDEQFF. DNA of the CDR3: TGTGCCAGCAGTTACCCCAGAGAGTACGATGAGCAGTTCTTC.

In this sample, this clonotype turned up a few times. The chain combines TRBV12-3 or TRBV12-4 with TRBJ2-5; D remains ambiguous. Trimming shortened V by 7 bases and J by 0 bases, and 9 bases separated the two germline ends. This CDR3 region has 13 residues. The CDR3 region is CASTPSNQETQYF. CDR3 sequence (DNA): TGTGCCAGCACCCCTTCGAACCAAGAGACCCAGTACTTC.

V usage is TRBV7-9 and J usage is TRBJ2-3; 11 positions agree with TRBD2. V lost 5 bases, J lost 4 bases, and 8 bases stayed unmatched. The CDR3 contains 16 residues. From germline, CDR1 is SEHNR and CDR2 FQNEAQ (reference sequence). This chain's CDR3 is CASSRPGLAAPDTQYF. CDR3 DNA sequence: TGTGCCAGCAGCAGACCGGGACTAGCGGCCCCAGATACGCAGTATTTT.

The rearrangement uses TRBV20-1 and TRBJ1-5; no clear D gene. Between the trimmed V and J ends, which lost 0 bases and 0 bases, there was a span of 3 bases. This CDR3 is 13 amino acids long. Germline CDR1 DFQATT, CDR2 SNEGSKA (reference sequence). The chain's CDR3 is CSARENSNQPQHF. The CDR3 DNA reads as TGCAGTGCTAGAGAAAATAGCAATCAGCCCCAGCATTTT.

The chain combines TRBV3-1 with TRBJ2-1, with a weak D call TRBD2 (7 bases). Deletions cut 1 base from V and 10 bases from J, with 14 bases between. Per germline, CDR1 LGHDT and CDR2 YNNKEL (reference sequence). The CDR3 covers 14 residues. This CDR3 reads CASSQGGPGGEQFF. CDR3 DNA sequence: TGTGCCAGCAGCCAAGGGGGCCCGGGGGGCGAGCAGTTCTTC.

This clonotype was picked up many times. V is TRBV7-2 and J is TRBJ2-1; D uncertain. CDR3 length equals 13 residues. Germline-derived CDR1 and CDR2 are SGHTA and FQGNSA. V lost 4 bases to trimming and J lost 4 bases, with 8 bases between them. The DNA for the CDR3 is TGTGCCAGCAGCTACGCGGTATACAATGAGCAGTTCTTC. Protein sequence: CASSYAVYNEQFF.

This clonotype was seen only a few times. This chain joins TRBV28 and TRBJ2-3, with 8 bases fitting TRBD1. The CDR3 length is 15 residues. Germline loops: CDR1 MDHEN, CDR2 SYDVKM. V was clipped by 5 bases and J by 6 bases; unmatched bases: 10. CDR3 in amino acids: CASSPPVTGADTQYF. The CDR3 region has the DNA TGTGCCAGCAGTCCCCCCGTGACAGGGGCCGATACGCAGTATTTT. Based on the CDR3 plus reference TRBV28 and TRBJ2-3, the full variable domain is DVKVTQSSRYLVKRTGEKVFLECVQDMDHENMFWYRQDPGLGLRLIYFSYDVKMKEKGDIPEGYSVSREKKERFSLILESASTNQTSMYLCASSPPVTGADTQYFGPGTRLTVL.

This clonotype was detected a few times. This chain connects TRBV6-5 to TRBJ2-3, with D maybe TRBD2 (5 bases). There are 16 residues in the CDR3. V was shortened by 0 bases and J by 4 bases, with 14 bases between the two germline ends. In germline, CDR1 is MNHEY, CDR2 SVGAGI. Here the CDR3 reads CASSYSAGFRADTQYF. The CDR3, as DNA: TGTGCCAGCAGTTACTCGGCGGGCTTCCGGGCAGATACGCAGTATTTT.

Ten or more counts support this clonotype. In nucleotides, the CDR3 is TGTGCCAGCAGCCACGACCCGGGACAACTTTACAATGAGCAGTTCTTC. Its protein product is CASSHDPGQLYNEQFF. The chain is built from TRBV28 and TRBJ2-1; tentatively, D is TRBD1 (6 bases). The CDR3 has 16 residues. The V end was cut by 6 bases, the J end by 4 bases, with 19 bases between. Germline values: CDR1 MDHEN, CDR2 SYDVKM.

V usage is TRBV18 and J usage is TRBJ2-1; tentative D call: TRBD1 (5 bases). V lost 7 bases, J lost 4 bases, and 20 bases lay in between. Germline CDR1 KGHSH, CDR2 LQKENI. This CDR3 spans 16 amino acids. CDR3: CASLTTTWGKYNEQFF. CDR3 nucleotides: TGTGCCAGCTTAACCACGACGTGGGGCAAGTACAATGAGCAGTTCTTC. Drawing the rest from reference TRBV18 and TRBJ2-1, the complete variable domain is NAGVMQNPRHLVRRRGQEARLRCSPMKGHSHVYWYRQLPEEGLKFMVYLQKENIIDESGMPKERFSAEFPKEGPSILRIQQVVRGDSAAYFCASLTTTWGKYNEQFFGPGTRLTVL.

The CDR3 here is CASSFKYDEQFF. CDR3 in DNA: TGTGCCAGCAGCTTCAAATACGATGAGCAGTTCTTC. This chain joins TRBV7-9 and TRBJ2-1; D gene unclear. V lost 3 bases, J lost 8 bases, and 8 bases lay in between. The CDR3 extends over 12 amino acids. The germline gives CDR1 SEHNR, CDR2 FQNEAQ (reference sequence).